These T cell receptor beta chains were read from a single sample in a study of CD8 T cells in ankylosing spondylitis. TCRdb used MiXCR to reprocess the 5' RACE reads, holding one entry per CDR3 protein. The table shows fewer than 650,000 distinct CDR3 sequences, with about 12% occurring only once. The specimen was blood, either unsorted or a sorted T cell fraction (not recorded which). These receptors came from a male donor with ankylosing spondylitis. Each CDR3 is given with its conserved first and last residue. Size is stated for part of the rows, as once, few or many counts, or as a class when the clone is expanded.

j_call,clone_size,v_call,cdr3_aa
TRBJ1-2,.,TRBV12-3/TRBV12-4,CASSSWDRGYGYTF
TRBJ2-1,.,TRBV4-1,CASSQDGGQPSYNEQFF
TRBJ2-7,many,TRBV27,CASSRRGSDEQYF
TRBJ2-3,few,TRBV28,CASSLSGRGLGATDTQYF
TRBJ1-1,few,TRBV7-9,CASFPMGTEAFF
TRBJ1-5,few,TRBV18,CASSPGGTDSNQPQHF
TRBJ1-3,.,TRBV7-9,CASSTQGFGNTIYF
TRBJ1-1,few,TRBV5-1,CASSWKPDVNTEAFF
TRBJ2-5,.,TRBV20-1,CSAGSGRATSETQYF
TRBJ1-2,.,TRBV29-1,CSVEGGRSDGYTF
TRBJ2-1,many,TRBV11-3,CASSSERELDNEQFF
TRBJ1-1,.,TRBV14,CASSGLGGNTEAFF
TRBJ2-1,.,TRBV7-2,CASSSPGPGEQFF
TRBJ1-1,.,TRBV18,CASSSLVSGAPEAFF
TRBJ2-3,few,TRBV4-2,CASSPGVAERADTQYF
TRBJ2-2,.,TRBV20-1,CSATDPRTGELFF
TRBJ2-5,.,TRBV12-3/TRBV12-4,CASSFGRRETQYF